This TCR beta chain was documented in a study of post-analysis software for immune sequencing data (dated by TCRdb to between 2015 and 2016). In the study overall: Disease courses on record covered relapsing-remitting, secondary progressive and progressive-relapsing multiple sclerosis, though some patients had no subtype annotation. Patient repertoires were compared against some twelve previously published healthy control repertoires from donors aged 6 to 25 years. A subset of samples was prepared in parallel using single-end sample barcoding, then pooled and co-amplified after Illumina adapter ligation. Results the study describes overall, beyond this receptor: The multiple sclerosis patient group was slightly younger than the control group. Several TRBV segments, including TRBV5-6, TRBV5-1 and TRBV20-1, were significantly more frequent in patients than controls. Multiple sclerosis patients had significantly lower normalized Chao1 diversity than controls, a result that suggests substantial peripheral T-cell clonal expansion. Direct clustering with F measure revealed strong co-clustering of samples prepared in the same batch, which led to a batch-effect correction.

CDR1 and CDR2 are read off the germline V gene as MNHEY and SVGAGI. There are 16 amino acids in the CDR3, from cysteine to phenylalanine inclusive. Just the 48-base CDR3 DNA is kept, in frame starting at base 1. Libraries were prepared through PCR. Sequencing was performed on an Illumina HiSeq 2500. To reduce PCR and sequencing biases, unique molecular identifiers were incorporated into the TCR beta cDNA libraries. About 0.5 million cDNA molecules were obtained for every 1 to 10 million input T cells, so each molecule roughly corresponded to one T cell. The patient libraries were prepared and sequenced using the same protocol as the earlier healthy control dataset. Samples belonging to the same batch were prepared together, multiplexed and sequenced on a shared HiSeq lane. The authors' analysis ran thus. MIGEC handled the raw barcoded reads, throwing out single-read molecular identifier groups before consensus assembly and CDR3 extraction. VDJtools was used for post-analysis of the clonotype tables, with diversity normalized by down-sampling every dataset to the smallest sample size. In repertoire overlap clustering, CDR3 amino acid sequences, but not nucleotide sequences, were matched to correct batch-related cross-sample contamination. The raw public data were reprocessed by TCRdb itself: fastp quality trimming at Q25, MiXCR clonotype calling, in-frame beta chains only. Every entry covers one CDR3 protein and lists the most common genes and DNA from its rows. V and J calls and clone size were set by TCRdb, not the authors. The sample table shows 430,000 or so distinct CDR3 sequences, and 30% to 45% are seen once. The ten largest clonotypes hold about 8% of the sample.

As regards this clonotype: No cognate antigen has been identified for it. One junction end does not reproduce the germline sequence, and a read error may be involved.

To demonstrate the VDJtools post-analysis software, TCR beta repertoires were profiled from the peripheral blood of 10 to 15 young patients with multiple sclerosis. Multiple sclerosis patients were children and adolescents aged about 6 to 17 years. The rearranged segments are TRBV6-5 and TRBJ1-2; the junction holds 11 bases that match TRBD1. The clonotype was recovered from a girl aged 2 to 9 with multiple sclerosis. The sequenced sample was blood. The DNA sequence is given as TGTGCCGGCAGTACACACCCGGGACAGGGGGATTATGGCTACACCTTC. This sequence encodes CAGSTHPGQGDYGYTF.